Sequencing of this T cell receptor beta chain was carried out in a study of molecular identifiers for immune sequencing clone quantification. The study, taken as a whole, reports: Among 800,000 to 1,000,000 naive cells, spiked Jurkat TCR RNA from a single cell was reportedly detectable.

Sorting was used to obtain naive CD8 T cells (CD8+CD4-CCR7+CD45RA+). Previously reported methods and listed TCR primers produced the bulk TCR libraries. TCRdb recomputed calls from the PCR reads with MiXCR, one row per CDR3 protein. Of 300,000 to 350,000 distinct CDR3 sequences detected, 20% to 25% appear once; the ten largest clones hold approximately 0.83%. This CDR3 is built from 14 residues. Germline V gene lookup returns CDR1 MDHEN and CDR2 SYDVKM. The V gene lost 3 bases and the J gene lost 12 bases, with 18 bases spanning the gap. This clonotype was recorded at least ten times. Its target is not known.

Sequenced input: naive CD8+ T cells from blood, with Jurkat cell RNA spiked in. Subset defined: FACS-sorted CD8+CD4-CCR7+CD45RA+ naive T cells. The TCR comes from a human donor in good health. Some libraries in this study had Jurkat cell RNA spiked in. V gene TRBV28 combines with J gene TRBJ1-5; D gene uncertain. The CDR3 DNA reads as TGTGCCAGCAGTTTTCGCGGACTTACCTTTGACCAGCATTTT. It yields the protein CASSFRGLTFDQHF.